Listed below are T cell receptor beta chains from one sample, sequenced in a study of blood T cell repertoires in COVID-19. Data came from immunoSEQ multiplex PCR; TCRdb stores just in-frame clones and leaves some out. The sample lists about 250,000 clones; just over 85% were seen once. Sequenced input: peripheral blood. These receptor sequences come from a man at least 80 years old with acute or convalescent COVID-19. Each CDR3 is given with its conserved first and last residue. The D gene is left open where the match is weak. The size of a clone is reported for some rows only, either as once, few or many, or as a class for expanded clones.

D gene	V gene	J gene	clone size	CDR3 DNA	CDR3 protein
TRBD1	TRBV7-3	TRBJ1-2	NA	TGTGCCAGCAGTCTTAACACCGGGACAGGAGGCTACACCTTC	CASSLNTGTGGYTF
NA	TRBV7-9	TRBJ1-4	NA	TGTGCCAGCAGCTTAATTGCGAGCACTAATGAAAAACTGTTTTTT	CASSLIASTNEKLFF
TRBD2	TRBV7-2	TRBJ2-1	NA	TGTGCCAGCAGCTTGGGGACTAGCGGTTACAATGAGCAGTTCTTC	CASSLGTSGYNEQFF
NA	TRBV18	TRBJ2-7	NA	TGTGCCAGCTCACCGGATCCACGGAGATCAGAGCAGTACTTC	CASSPDPRRSEQYF
NA	TRBV19	TRBJ2-1	NA	TGTGCCAGTAGTCCAACACAGATTAATGAGCAGTTCTTC	CASSPTQINEQFF
NA	TRBV20-1	TRBJ1-2	NA	TGCAGTGCGAGGGCTAACTATGGCTACACCTTC	CSARANYGYTF
NA	TRBV10-3	TRBJ2-7	NA	TGTGCCATCAGTGAAAACAGCTACGAGCAGTACTTC	CAISENSYEQYF
TRBD1	TRBV5-1	TRBJ2-7	NA	TGCGCCAGCAGCGACCAGAGACAGGGTAGCCACGAGCAGTACTTC	CASSDQRQGSHEQYF
NA	TRBV7-2	TRBJ2-2	NA	TGTGCCAGCAGCTTAAGAAGGGGGGGTAGACAAGGCACCGGGGAGCTGTTTTTT	CASSLRRGGRQGTGELFF
TRBD1	TRBV18	TRBJ1-6	NA	TGTGCCAGCTCGCGCACTACCGGGACAGGGTTAAACTCCTATAATTCACCCCTCCACTTT	CASSRTTGTGLNSYNSPLHF
NA	TRBV28	TRBJ1-5	NA	TGTGCCAGCAGTTTCTCTACAGGGTCGAATCAGCCCCAGCATTTT	CASSFSTGSNQPQHF
NA	TRBV28	TRBJ1-6	once	TGTGCCAGCAGTACCTCAGGACAGCTAGGGGGTAATTCACCCCTCCACTTT	CASSTSGQLGGNSPLHF
NA	TRBV5-1	TRBJ1-3	NA	TGCGCCAGCAGCTTAGGGGGGGTGCTCTCTGGAAACACCATATATTTT	CASSLGGVLSGNTIYF
TRBD1	TRBV7-9	TRBJ1-1	NA	TGTGCCAGCAGCCCCTACCTCGGGGACAGGGACACTGAAGCTTTCTTT	CASSPYLGDRDTEAFF
NA	TRBV7-2	TRBJ2-5	NA	TGTGCCAGCAGCTTCAACAGGGACCAAGAGACCCAGTACTTC	CASSFNRDQETQYF
NA	TRBV27	TRBJ1-2	NA	TGTGCCAGCAGTTTATACGGCAGGGACTATGGCTACACCTTC	CASSLYGRDYGYTF
TRBD1	TRBV7-7	TRBJ2-2	NA	TGTGCTAGCAGCCCCGGGACAGGGGTTTTTACCGGGGAGCTGTTTTTT	CASSPGTGVFTGELFF